The clone carrying this T cell receptor (beta chain) was seen a handful of times. The source of the sample is a study of blood T cell repertoires in COVID-19. On the study more broadly: COVID-19 samples, acute and convalescent, were from the United States, Italy and Spain. The cDNA or gDNA used as material had been derived from T cells, B-cell-depleted T cells, or PBMCs.

Germline V gene lookup returns CDR1 LNHDA and CDR2 SQIVND (reference sequence). Germline trimming cut 6 bases from V and 5 bases from J; bases unmatched to any gene: 5. The CDR3 runs 14 residues. Assay used: immunoSEQ multiplex PCR; TCRdb lists only in-frame clones, some missing. The sample yields around 100,000 clones, 80% to 95% seen once. The TCR originated in a man in his fifties or sixties with active COVID-19. This chain links TRBV19 with TRBJ1-4; 8 bases agree with TRBD1. Sequenced input: peripheral blood. In nucleotides, the CDR3 is TGTGCCAGTAGCCGACAGGGGAAGAATGAAAAACTGTTTTTT. Its translation: CASSRQGKNEKLFF.